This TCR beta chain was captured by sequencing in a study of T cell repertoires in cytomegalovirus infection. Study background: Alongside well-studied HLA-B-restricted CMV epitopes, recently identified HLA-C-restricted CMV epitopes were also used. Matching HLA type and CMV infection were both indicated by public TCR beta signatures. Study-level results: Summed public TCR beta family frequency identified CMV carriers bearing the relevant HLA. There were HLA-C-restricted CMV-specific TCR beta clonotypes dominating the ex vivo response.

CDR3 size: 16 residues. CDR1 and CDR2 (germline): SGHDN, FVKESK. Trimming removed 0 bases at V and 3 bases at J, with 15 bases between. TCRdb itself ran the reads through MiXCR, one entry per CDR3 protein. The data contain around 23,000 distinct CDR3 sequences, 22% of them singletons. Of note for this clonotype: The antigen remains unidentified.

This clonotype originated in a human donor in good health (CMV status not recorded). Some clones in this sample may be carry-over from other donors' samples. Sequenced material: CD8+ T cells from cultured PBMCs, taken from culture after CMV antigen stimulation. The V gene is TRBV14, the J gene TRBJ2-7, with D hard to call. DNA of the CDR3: TGTGCCAGCAGCCAAGATGTGGGCAGCCACCACTACGAGCAGTACTTC. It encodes CASSQDVGSHHYEQYF.